This T cell receptor (beta chain) is drawn from a study of blood T cell repertoires in COVID-19. Study-level background: The origin of the acute and convalescent COVID-19 samples was the United States, Italy and Spain. Sources were T cells, B-cell-depleted T cells, or PBMCs; the material itself was cDNA or gDNA.

Per the study methods: Amplified reference gene primers provided the basis for estimating nucleated cell counts. The protocol was immunoSEQ multiplex PCR, while the TCRdb copy is restricted to in-frame clones and leaves out a portion. Clonal size and the V and J genes are those of that table, whereas D and trimming came from the DNA. This sample has 300,000 or so clones, with about 90% found just once. Germline CDR1 reads LNHNV; CDR2 reads YYDKDF (reference sequence). V dropped 5 bases and J dropped 2 bases, with 13 bases sitting between them. CDR3 size: 14 residues. This TCR was sampled from a man aged 18 to 30 who had recovered from COVID-19. The chain links TRBV15 to TRBJ2-7; D possibly corresponds to TRBD2 (6 bases). The sample was peripheral blood. This CDR3 is CATSPGGPTYEQYF. CDR3 sequence (DNA): TGTGCCACCAGCCCCGGGGGTCCCACCTACGAGCAGTACTTC.